This T cell receptor (beta chain) was identified during a study of blood T cell repertoires in COVID-19. Clones were sequenced by immunoSEQ multiplex PCR, and TCRdb holds only the in-frame ones, with some missing. The data hold some 260,000 clones, with around 87% observed a single time. The CDR3 runs to 14 residues. V was cut by 5 bases and J by 2 bases, with 13 bases left in between. Germline assignment: CDR1 LNHDA and CDR2 SQIVND (reference sequence). This chain joins TRBV19 and TRBJ2-7, with TRBD2 as a possible D gene (6 bases). The clonotype was recovered from a woman in her 30s with acute COVID-19. Sequencing was carried out using PBMCs or T cells enriched from blood (not recorded which). Written as DNA, the CDR3 is TGTGCCAGTAGTCGGGACTTGACCCCCTACGAGCAGTACTTC. Its translation: CASSRDLTPYEQYF.